The 23 T cell receptor beta chains in this list originate from one sample, sequenced in a study of blood T cell repertoires in COVID-19. Clones were read by immunoSEQ multiplex PCR, and TCRdb kept only the in-frame ones, dropping some. The sample includes roughly 700,000 clones, 75% to 90% of them seen just once. The specimen sequenced was peripheral blood. The receptor set was obtained from a woman under 30 with acute or convalescent COVID-19.

This sequence joins TRBV3-1 (or the pseudogene TRBV3-2) and TRBJ2-3; 11 positions agree with TRBD2. V lost 8 bases to trimming and J lost 2 bases; unmatched junction nucleotides: 6. CDR1 and CDR2 from the germline V gene are LGHDT and YNNKEL (reference sequence). The CDR3 contains 15 residues. The CDR3 loop reads CASSVTSGVTDTQYF. The CDR3 nucleotides are TGTGCCAGCTCCGTGACTAGCGGGGTCACAGATACGCAGTATTTT.

The J gene is TRBJ1-1, the V gene TRBV24-1; D remains ambiguous. Trimming took 5 bases from V and 5 from J, leaving 11 bases between them. Germline CDR1 is KGHDR and CDR2 is SFDVKD. The CDR3 has 13 amino acids. The CDR3 loop is CATSGAGGTEAFF. In DNA form, the CDR3 reads TGTGCCACCAGTGGGGCGGGAGGGACTGAAGCTTTCTTT.

The sample holds one count of this clone. The chain has TRBV6-4 and TRBJ2-1, with D possibly TRBD2 on 5 matching bases. Germline V gene lookup returns CDR1 MRHNA and CDR2 SNTAGT. The CDR3 spans 13 residues. Between the trimmed V and J ends, which lost 6 bases and 5 bases, there was a span of 11 bases. The CDR3 protein is CASSQEANNEQFF. The CDR3 nucleotides are TGTGCCAGCAGCCAGGAGGCAAACAATGAGCAGTTCTTC.

In its sample, this clone was seen once. This chain links TRBV5-4 with TRBJ1-6; 12 bases line up with TRBD1. The V gene end was trimmed by 10 bases and the J gene end by 9 bases; junction bases not matched to a gene: 11. Germline values: CDR1 SGHNT, CDR2 YYREEE (reference sequence). The CDR3 sequence is 15 residues long. CDR3 sequence reads: CAVRIVGQGASPLHF. CDR3 nucleotides: TGTGCCGTCAGAATCGTGGGACAGGGGGCTTCACCCCTCCACTTT.

This chain uses TRBV28 with TRBJ1-1; 8 nucleotides align to TRBD1. Germline V CDR1 and CDR2: MDHEN, SYDVKM. The trim removed 7 bases at V and 1 base at J, leaving 8 bases unmatched. The CDR3 is 15 amino acids. In DNA form, the CDR3 reads TGTGCCAGCACCTTCGTGGACAGGGAGAACACTGAAGCTTTCTTT. Translating it yields CASTFVDRENTEAFF.

The CDR3 nucleotides are TGTGCCAGCAGCCCACCGGGACAGGGGTTTATCAGGTCCTACAATGAGCAGTTCTTC. Protein product: CASSPPGQGFIRSYNEQFF. This sequence joins TRBV9 and TRBJ2-1; the match to TRBD1 covers 10 bases. CDR1 and CDR2 (germline): SGDLS, YYNGEE. The CDR3 has 19 amino acids. V was pared by 4 bases and J by 1 base, with 14 bases of the junction left unmatched. Looking up the rest from reference TRBV9 and TRBJ2-1 gives the full variable domain: DSGVTQTPKHLITATGQRVTLRCSPRSGDLSVYWYQQSLDQGLQFLIQYYNGEERAKGNILERFSAQQFPDLHSELNLSSLELGDSALYFCASSPPGQGFIRSYNEQFFGPGTRLTVL.

The gene calls are TRBV9 and TRBJ1-2, with unresolved D. The V end was cut by 0 bases, the J end by 2 bases, with 11 bases between. CDR3 length: 15 residues. Germline V lookup: CDR1 SGDLS, CDR2 YYNGEE. This CDR3 is CASSVDEETNYGYTF. CDR3 nucleotide sequence: TGTGCCAGCAGCGTAGACGAGGAAACAAACTATGGCTACACCTTC.

The genes are TRBV7-2 and TRBJ1-5, with 7 bases aligning to TRBD1. CDR3 length: 13 amino acids. The V gene end was trimmed by 5 bases and the J gene end by 6 bases; junction bases not matched to a gene: 4. From germline, CDR1 is SGHTA and CDR2 FQGNSA. The CDR3: CASSPGGSQPQHF. DNA of the CDR3: TGTGCCAGCAGCCCAGGGGGATCTCAGCCCCAGCATTTT. The variable domain in full, completed from reference TRBV7-2 and TRBJ1-5, reads GAGVSQSPSNKVTEKGKDVELRCDPISGHTALYWYRQSLGQGLEFLIYFQGNSAPDKSGLPSDRFSAERTGGSVSTLTIQRTQQEDSAVYLCASSPGGSQPQHFGDGTRLSIL.

This sequence joins TRBV30 and TRBJ2-7; 9 bases align to TRBD1. V dropped 0 bases and J dropped 0; count of bases not matched to a gene: 9. CDR1 and CDR2 (germline): GTSNPN, SVGIG (reference sequence). The CDR3 is 17 amino acids. The CDR3 protein is CAWSVTGRQGDSYEQYF. The CDR3 DNA follows: TGTGCCTGGAGTGTCACGGGGAGACAGGGGGACTCCTACGAGCAGTACTTC.

A word on this clone: Distinct nucleotide sequences in the sample also encode this CDR3. This rearrangement joins TRBV6-5 to TRBJ1-1, with D unclear. Trimming removed 6 bases from V and 0 bases from J, with 11 bases in between. The CDR3 runs 14 residues. CDR1 is MNHEY, CDR2 SVGAGI, per germline. For the CDR3, the DNA is TGTGCCAGCAGCCAGCGGCAGCTGAACACTGAAGCTTTCTTT. Its translation: CASSQRQLNTEAFF.

The V call is TRBV12-3 or TRBV12-4, the J call TRBJ2-3; TRBD1 aligns across 9 bases. CDR3 length: 13 residues. V trimming: 6 bases; J trimming: 10 bases; junction bases outside the gene matches: 8. The CDR3 loop is CASSRTGVWAQYF. DNA for the CDR3: TGTGCCAGCAGCAGGACAGGGGTGTGGGCGCAGTATTTT.

V and J are TRBV4-1 and TRBJ1-2; tentative D call: TRBD1 (5 bases). The CDR3 consists of 15 residues. V dropped 1 base and J dropped 4 bases, with 13 bases sitting between them. In germline, CDR1 is MGHRA, CDR2 YSYEKL. The CDR3 DNA reads TGCGCCAGCAGCCAAGCGGTGACAGCTCCCTATGGCTACACCTTC. Amino acids: CASSQAVTAPYGYTF.

The chain links TRBV9 to TRBJ1-3; D is perhaps TRBD1 (5 bases). The V gene's germline CDR1 is SGDLS and CDR2 YYNGEE. V lost 3 bases, J lost 0 bases, and 13 bases lay in between. This CDR3 is built from 16 residues. CDR3 bases: TGTGCCAGCAGCGGACGCCCGGGGGACTCTGGAAACACCATATATTTT. Its translation: CASSGRPGDSGNTIYF.

The chain couples TRBV7-2 to TRBJ2-1, with D possibly TRBD1 on 6 matching bases. Germline CDR1 is SGHTA and CDR2 is FQGNSA. The V gene lost 5 bases and the J gene lost 6 bases, with 17 bases spanning the gap. There are 15 residues in the CDR3. CDR3 coding DNA: TGTGCCAGCAGCGGATACAGGGTACCAAGCAATGAGCAGTTCTTC. It codes for CASSGYRVPSNEQFF. Full variable domain (remainder filled in from reference TRBV7-2 and TRBJ2-1): GAGVSQSPSNKVTEKGKDVELRCDPISGHTALYWYRQSLGQGLEFLIYFQGNSAPDKSGLPSDRFSAERTGGSVSTLTIQRTQQEDSAVYLCASSGYRVPSNEQFFGPGTRLTVL.

The V and J genes are TRBV7-2 and TRBJ1-2, with D perhaps TRBD1 (5 bases). CDR3 length: 11 amino acids. Per the germline V gene, CDR1 is SGHTA and CDR2 is FQGNSA. The germline V and J ends were trimmed by 9 bases and 8 bases, with 13 bases remaining between them. The CDR3 nucleotides read TGTGCCAGGATTGCGGGGGGAGGCTACACCTTC. Its translation is CARIAGGGYTF.

The CDR3 reads CASSFDRGTDTQYF. Written as DNA, the CDR3 is TGTGCCAGCAGCTTCGACAGGGGCACAGATACGCAGTATTTT. The chain links TRBV7-8 to TRBJ2-3; 7 bases match TRBD1. CDR1 SGHVS and CDR2 FQNEAQ come from the germline V gene. The CDR3 sequence is 14 residues long. Trimming cost V 3 bases and J 1 base; bases outside gene matches: 1.

The V gene is TRBV12-3 or TRBV12-4, the J gene TRBJ1-1, with a tentative D call TRBD1 (6 bases). This CDR3 region has 13 residues. Trimming left V 6 bases short and J 7 bases short, with 15 bases between. In DNA form, the CDR3 reads TGTGCCAGCAGGGGGTCGGGAGGGGGTGAAGCTTTCTTT. It translates to CASRGSGGGEAFF.

The chain couples TRBV30 to TRBJ1-6; tentative D call: TRBD1 (5 bases). Germline-derived CDR1 and CDR2 are GTSNPN and SVGIG (reference sequence). V lost 5 bases to trimming and J lost 7 bases, with 15 bases between them. The CDR3 is made up of 14 amino acids. The CDR3 coding sequence is TGTGCCTGGGAATCCGGGGGACTAAATTCACCCCTCCACTTT. Translated: CAWESGGLNSPLHF.

V usage is TRBV19 and J usage is TRBJ1-3, with a possible D match to TRBD1 (5 bases). Germline lookup yields CDR1 LNHDA and CDR2 SQIVND (reference sequence). The length of the CDR3 is 14 residues. V was shortened by 4 bases and J by 1 base, with 8 bases between the two germline ends. The CDR3 reads CASSNPGSGNTIYF. Here the CDR3 DNA reads TGTGCCAGTAGTAACCCAGGGTCTGGAAACACCATATATTTT.

The chain combines TRBV18 with TRBJ1-1, with D hard to call. This CDR3 comprises 14 residues. Germline V gives CDR1 KGHSH, CDR2 LQKENI. Trimming left V 2 bases short and J 4 bases short, with 11 bases between. CDR3 nucleotide sequence: TGTGCCAGCTCACCATCTAGTAGTTCCACTGAAGCTTTCTTT. Translation gives CASSPSSSSTEAFF.

The gene calls are TRBV5-6 and TRBJ1-2; D unresolved. V lost 5 bases, J lost 3 bases, and 17 bases lay in between. The CDR3 sequence is 15 residues long. Looked up from germline, CDR1 is SGHDT and CDR2 is YYEEEE. The CDR3, as DNA: TGTGCCAGCAGTTCGCCGGGTCTTCGGGACTATGGCTACACCTTC. This encodes CASSSPGLRDYGYTF.

The chain carries TRBV2 and TRBJ1-2; TRBD1 aligns across 7 bases. J was trimmed by 4 bases and V by 5 bases; bases with no gene match: 10. This CDR3 spans 15 amino acids. Germline lookup yields CDR1 SNHLY and CDR2 FYNNEI. The CDR3 region has the DNA TGTGCCAGCAGTAATAAGGGACAGAGATTCTATGGCTACACCTTC. Its translation is CASSNKGQRFYGYTF.

The chain couples TRBV10-3 to TRBJ2-1; 9 positions match TRBD1. The trim removed 6 bases at V and 7 bases at J, leaving 7 bases unmatched. CDR1 is ENHRY and CDR2 is SYGVKD in the germline V gene. The CDR3 spans 14 residues. CDR3 in DNA: TGTGCCATCAGCAAGACAGGGGGTGTGAATGAGCAGTTCTTC. Amino acid sequence: CAISKTGGVNEQFF.